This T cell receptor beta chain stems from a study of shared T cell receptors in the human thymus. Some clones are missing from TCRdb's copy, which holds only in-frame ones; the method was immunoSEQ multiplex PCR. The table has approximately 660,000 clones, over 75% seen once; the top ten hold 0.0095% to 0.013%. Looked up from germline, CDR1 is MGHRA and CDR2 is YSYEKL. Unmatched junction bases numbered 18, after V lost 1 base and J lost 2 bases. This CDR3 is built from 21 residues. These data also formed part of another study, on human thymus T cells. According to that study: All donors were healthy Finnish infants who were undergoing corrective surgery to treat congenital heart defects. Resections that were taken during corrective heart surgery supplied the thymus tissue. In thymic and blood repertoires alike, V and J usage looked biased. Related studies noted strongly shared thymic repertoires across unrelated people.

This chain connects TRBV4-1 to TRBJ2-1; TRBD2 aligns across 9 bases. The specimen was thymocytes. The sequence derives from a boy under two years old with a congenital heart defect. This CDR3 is CASSQGGLGVWREGTYNEQFF. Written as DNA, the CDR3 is TGCGCCAGCAGCCAAGGAGGCCTCGGGGTATGGCGGGAGGGAACCTACAATGAGCAGTTCTTC.